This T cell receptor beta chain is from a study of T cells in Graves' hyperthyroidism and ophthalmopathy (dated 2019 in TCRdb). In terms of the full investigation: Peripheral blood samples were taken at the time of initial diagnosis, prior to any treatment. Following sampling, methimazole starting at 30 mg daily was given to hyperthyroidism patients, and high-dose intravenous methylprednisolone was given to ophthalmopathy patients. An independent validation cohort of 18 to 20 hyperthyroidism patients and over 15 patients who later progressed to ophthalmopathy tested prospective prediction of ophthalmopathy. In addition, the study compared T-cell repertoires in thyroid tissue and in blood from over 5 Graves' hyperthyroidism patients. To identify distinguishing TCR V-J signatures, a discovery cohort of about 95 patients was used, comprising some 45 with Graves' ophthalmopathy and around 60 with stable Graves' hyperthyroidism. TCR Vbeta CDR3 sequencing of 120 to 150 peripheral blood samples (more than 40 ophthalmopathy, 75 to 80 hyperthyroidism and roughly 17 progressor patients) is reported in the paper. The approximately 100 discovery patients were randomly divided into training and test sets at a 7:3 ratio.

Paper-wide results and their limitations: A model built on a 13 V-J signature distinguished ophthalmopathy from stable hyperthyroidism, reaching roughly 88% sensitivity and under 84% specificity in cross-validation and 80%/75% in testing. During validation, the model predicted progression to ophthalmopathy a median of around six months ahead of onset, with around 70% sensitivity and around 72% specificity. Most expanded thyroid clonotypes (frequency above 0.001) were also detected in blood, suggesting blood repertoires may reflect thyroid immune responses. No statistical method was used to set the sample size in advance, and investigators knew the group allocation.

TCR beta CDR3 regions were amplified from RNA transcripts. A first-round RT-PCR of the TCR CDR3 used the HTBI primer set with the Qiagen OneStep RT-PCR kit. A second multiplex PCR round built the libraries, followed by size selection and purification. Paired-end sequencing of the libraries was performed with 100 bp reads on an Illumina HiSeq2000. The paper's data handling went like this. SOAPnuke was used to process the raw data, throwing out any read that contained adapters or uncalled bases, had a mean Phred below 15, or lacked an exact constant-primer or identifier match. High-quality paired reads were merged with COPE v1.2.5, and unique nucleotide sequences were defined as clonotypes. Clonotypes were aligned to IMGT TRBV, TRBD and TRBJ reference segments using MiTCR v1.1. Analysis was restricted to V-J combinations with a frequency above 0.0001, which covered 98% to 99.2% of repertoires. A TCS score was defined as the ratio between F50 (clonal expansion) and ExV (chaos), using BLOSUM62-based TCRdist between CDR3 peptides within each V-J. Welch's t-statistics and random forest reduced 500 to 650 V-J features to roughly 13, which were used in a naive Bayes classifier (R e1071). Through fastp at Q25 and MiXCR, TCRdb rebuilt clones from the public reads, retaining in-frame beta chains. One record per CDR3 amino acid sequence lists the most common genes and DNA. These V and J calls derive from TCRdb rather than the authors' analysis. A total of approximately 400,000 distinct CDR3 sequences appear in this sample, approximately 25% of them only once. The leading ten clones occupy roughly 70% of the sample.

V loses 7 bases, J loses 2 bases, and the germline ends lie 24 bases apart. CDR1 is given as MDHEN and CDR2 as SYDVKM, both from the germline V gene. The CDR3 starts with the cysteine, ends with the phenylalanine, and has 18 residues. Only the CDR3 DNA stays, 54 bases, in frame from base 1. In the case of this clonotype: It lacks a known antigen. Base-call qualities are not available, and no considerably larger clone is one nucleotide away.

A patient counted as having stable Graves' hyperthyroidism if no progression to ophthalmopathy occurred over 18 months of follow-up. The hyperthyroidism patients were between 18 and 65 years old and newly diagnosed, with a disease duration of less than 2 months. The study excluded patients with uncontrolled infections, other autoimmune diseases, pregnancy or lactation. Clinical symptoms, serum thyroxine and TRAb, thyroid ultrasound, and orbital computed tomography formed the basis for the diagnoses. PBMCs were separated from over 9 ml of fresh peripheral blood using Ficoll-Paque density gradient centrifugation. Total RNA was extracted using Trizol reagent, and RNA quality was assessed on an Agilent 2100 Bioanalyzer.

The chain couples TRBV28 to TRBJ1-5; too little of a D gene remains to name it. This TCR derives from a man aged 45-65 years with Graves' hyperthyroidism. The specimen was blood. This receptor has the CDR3 CASNSKDGYGIGNQPQHF. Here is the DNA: TGTGCCAGCAATTCCAAGGATGGTTATGGGATAGGCAATCAGCCCCAGCATTTT.